The present TCR beta chain was sequenced within a study of T cells expressing NK-cell markers. Study-level background: Most of the eight sequenced donors were HCMV-seropositive; one was seronegative. General observations from the study: These same clonotypes (in a few donors) also led the CD3+CD56-NKG2C+ fraction. The dominant NKG2C+ clonotypes represented about 1.0-7.0% of CD8+ T cells in five or six donors.

As for this clonotype: Its antigen is unidentified.

cDNA encoding TCR beta was synthesized via 5'RACE template switching incorporating UMIs. TCRdb re-called the 5' RACE reads and gives one entry per CDR3 protein, without DNA. With roughly 170,000 distinct CDR3 sequences in the sample, the ten largest clones hold less than 20%. The clonotype originates from a woman between 18 and 75 years old in good health. Sample: blood T cells: a sorted CD56 or NKG2C T cell subset, CD4+ or CD8+ T cells, or bulk PBMC T cells (not recorded which).

CDR3 amino acids: CATRGAHEQFF. V usage is TRBV25-1 and J usage is TRBJ2-1; as DNA is missing, the TRBD2 call by TCRdb cannot be tested. The CDR3 covers 11 residues. Germline assignment: CDR1 MGHDK and CDR2 SYGVNS.